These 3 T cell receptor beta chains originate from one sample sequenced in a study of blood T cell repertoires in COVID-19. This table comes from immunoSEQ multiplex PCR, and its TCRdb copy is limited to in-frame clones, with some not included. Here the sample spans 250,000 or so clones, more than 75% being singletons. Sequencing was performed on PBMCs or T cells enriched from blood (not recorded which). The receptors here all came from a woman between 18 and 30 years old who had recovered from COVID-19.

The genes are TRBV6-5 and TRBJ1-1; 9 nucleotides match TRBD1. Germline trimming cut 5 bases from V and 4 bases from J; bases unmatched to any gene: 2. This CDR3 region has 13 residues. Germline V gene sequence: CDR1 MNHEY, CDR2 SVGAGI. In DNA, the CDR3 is TGTGCCAGCAGTCGGGACAGGGCCACTGAAGCTTTCTTT. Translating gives CASSRDRATEAFF.

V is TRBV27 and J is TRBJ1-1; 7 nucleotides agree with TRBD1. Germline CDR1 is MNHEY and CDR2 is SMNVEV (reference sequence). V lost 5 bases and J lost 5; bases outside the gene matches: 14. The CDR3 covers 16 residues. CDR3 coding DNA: TGTGCCAGCAGTCCTCAAGTACAGGGGCTGGGTACTGAAGCTTTCTTT. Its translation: CASSPQVQGLGTEAFF.

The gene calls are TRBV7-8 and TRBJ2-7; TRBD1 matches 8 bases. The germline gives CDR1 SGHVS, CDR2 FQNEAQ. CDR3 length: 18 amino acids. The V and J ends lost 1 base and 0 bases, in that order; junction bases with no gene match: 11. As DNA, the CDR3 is TGTGCCAGCAGCTTAGTAGGCAGGGGGCTGCGGAGCTCCTACGAGCAGTACTTC. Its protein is CASSLVGRGLRSSYEQYF.